This T cell receptor (beta chain) derives from a study of human T cells and chemical hapten exposure. Study-wide background: Skin of the upper inner arm, about 2 cm by about 2 cm, received 2% DPC for sensitization. Slight volume differences across pooled libraries mainly accounted for varying per-sample TCR yields.

As for time point: patch test 3, about 24 weeks after DPC sensitization. Treatment given: therapeutic diphenylcyclopropenone sensitization with weekly scalp DPC. The total RNA was obtained from whole blood that was not fractionated. Trimming took 2 bases from V and 4 from J, leaving 16 bases between them. The CDR3 length is 16 residues. Germline CDR1 reads SEHNR; CDR2 reads FQNEAQ (reference sequence). This clonotype has just a few counts. Per the original data handling: Individual samples carried between roughly 23,224 and 690,600 TCRs, with roughly 95,000 as the median. TCRdb independently ran MiXCR on the RACE reads; one entry per CDR3 protein. TCRdb's processing, not the authors', yielded these V and J calls. Altogether 97,000 or so distinct CDR3 sequences are present, 25% to 35% being singletons, with the ten largest covering around 10%.

Sequencing was performed on whole blood, taken in connection with sensitization to the hapten diphenylcyclopropenone (DPC). The sequence derives from a middle-aged man with alopecia areata. Some clones in this sample may be carry-over from other donors' samples. The J gene is TRBJ2-3, the V gene TRBV7-9; a possible D gene is TRBD2 (5 bases). CDR3 coding DNA: TGTGCCAGCAGCTTAAGACGGCCGATGGAGGCAGATACGCAGTATTTT. This encodes CASSLRRPMEADTQYF.